The 2 T cell receptor beta chains below all came from one sample that was sequenced in a study of OX40 agonist ivuxolimab in advanced cancers. Library construction relied on the immunoSEQ multiplex PCR assay. TCRdb provides this immuneACCESS table in a form limited to in-frame rearrangements. Some clones are lacking; in checked studies, under half of them reflect an unresolved V gene, and why the rest are absent is not known. In all, the sample holds fewer than 30,000 clones, and more than 70% of those were seen once. Clones ranked in the top ten supply about 20% of the sample. The specimen comprised CD4+ or CD8+ T cells sorted from blood, sampled in a trial of the OX40 agonist ivuxolimab. These receptor sequences come from an adult with an advanced solid tumor such as melanoma, head and neck, liver or kidney cancer.

This clone was counted a few times. The chain couples TRBV7-6 to TRBJ1-5; D is undetermined. Trimming removed 2 bases at V and 8 bases at J, with 13 bases between. Per the germline V gene, CDR1 is SGHVS and CDR2 is FNYEAQ. This CDR3 is built from 14 residues. The CDR3, as DNA: TGTGCCAGCAGCTTAAGGGCAGATTCAGAGCCCCAGCATTTT. It translates to CASSLRADSEPQHF.

V and J are TRBV30 and TRBJ1-4; 10 bases agree with TRBD1. The CDR3 is made up of 14 amino acids. Germline V gene sequence: CDR1 GTSNPN, CDR2 SVGIG (reference sequence). After removal of 4 bases from V and 8 bases from J, the junction contained 7 bases not matched to a gene. The CDR3 loop reads CAWTPDRGREKLFF. CDR3 bases: TGTGCCTGGACCCCGGACAGGGGGAGAGAAAAACTGTTTTTT.